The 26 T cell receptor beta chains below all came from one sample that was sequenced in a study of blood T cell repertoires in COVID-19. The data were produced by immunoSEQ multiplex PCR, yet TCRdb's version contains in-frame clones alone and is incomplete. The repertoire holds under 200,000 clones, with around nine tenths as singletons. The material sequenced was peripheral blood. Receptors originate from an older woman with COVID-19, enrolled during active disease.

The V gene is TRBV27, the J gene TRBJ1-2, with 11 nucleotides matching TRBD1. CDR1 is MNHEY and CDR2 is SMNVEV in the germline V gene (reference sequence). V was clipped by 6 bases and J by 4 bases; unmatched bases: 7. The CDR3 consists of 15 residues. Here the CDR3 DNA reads TGTGCCAGCAGCCGGACAGGGGGCGGAGGCTATGGCTACACCTTC. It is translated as CASSRTGGGGYGYTF.

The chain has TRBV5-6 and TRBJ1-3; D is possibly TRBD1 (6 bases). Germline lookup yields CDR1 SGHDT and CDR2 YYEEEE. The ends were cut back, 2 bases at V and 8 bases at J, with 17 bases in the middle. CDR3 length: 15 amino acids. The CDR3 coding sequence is TGTGCCAGCAGCTTCCCACAGGGTGCTACGGACACCATATATTTT. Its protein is CASSFPQGATDTIYF.

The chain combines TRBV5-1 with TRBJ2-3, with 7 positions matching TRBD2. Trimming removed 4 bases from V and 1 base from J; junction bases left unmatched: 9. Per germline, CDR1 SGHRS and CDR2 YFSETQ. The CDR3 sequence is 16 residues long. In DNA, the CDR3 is TGCGCCAGCAGCCCGCCTGGGGGGGTCCGCACAGATACGCAGTATTTT. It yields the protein CASSPPGGVRTDTQYF.

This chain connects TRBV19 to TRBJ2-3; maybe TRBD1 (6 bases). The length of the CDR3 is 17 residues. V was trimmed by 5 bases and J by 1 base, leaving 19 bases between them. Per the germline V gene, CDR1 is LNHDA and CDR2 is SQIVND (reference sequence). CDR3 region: CASSPGTRTMGTDTQYF. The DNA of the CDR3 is TGTGCCAGTAGTCCCGGGACAAGAACGATGGGCACAGATACGCAGTATTTT.

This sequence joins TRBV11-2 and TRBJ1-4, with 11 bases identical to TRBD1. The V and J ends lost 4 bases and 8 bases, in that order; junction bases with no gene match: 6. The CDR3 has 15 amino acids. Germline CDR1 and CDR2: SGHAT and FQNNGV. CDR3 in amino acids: CASSSLGTGGEKLFF. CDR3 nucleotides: TGTGCCAGCAGCTCTTTAGGGACAGGGGGGGAAAAACTGTTTTTT.

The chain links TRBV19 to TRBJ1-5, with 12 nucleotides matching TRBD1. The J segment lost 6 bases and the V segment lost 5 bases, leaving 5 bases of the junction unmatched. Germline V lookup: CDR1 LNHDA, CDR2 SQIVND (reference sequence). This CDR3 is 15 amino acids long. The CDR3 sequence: CASSPGTGGGQPQHF. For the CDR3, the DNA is TGTGCCAGTAGTCCCGGGACAGGGGGCGGTCAGCCCCAGCATTTT.

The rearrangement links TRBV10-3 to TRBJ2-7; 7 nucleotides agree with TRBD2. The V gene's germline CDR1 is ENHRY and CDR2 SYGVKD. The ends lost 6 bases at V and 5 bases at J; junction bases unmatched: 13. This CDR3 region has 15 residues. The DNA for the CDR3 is TGTGCCATCAGGGGTGGGGGGGAAGGTGGTCACGAGCAGTACTTC. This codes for CAIRGGGEGGHEQYF.

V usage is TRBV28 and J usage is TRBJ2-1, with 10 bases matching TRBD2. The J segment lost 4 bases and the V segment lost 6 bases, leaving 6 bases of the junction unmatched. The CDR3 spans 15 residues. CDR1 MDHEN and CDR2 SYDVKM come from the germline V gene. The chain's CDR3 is CASSLSGGQYNEQFF. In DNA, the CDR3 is TGTGCCAGCAGCCTTAGCGGGGGGCAATACAATGAGCAGTTCTTC.

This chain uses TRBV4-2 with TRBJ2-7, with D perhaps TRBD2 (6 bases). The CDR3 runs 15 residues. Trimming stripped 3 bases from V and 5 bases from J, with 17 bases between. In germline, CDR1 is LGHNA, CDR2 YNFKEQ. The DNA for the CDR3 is TGTGCCAGCAGCCAGGAGGGGACGGGGTTCGACGAGCAGTACTTC. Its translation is CASSQEGTGFDEQYF.

The DNA for the CDR3 is TGTGCCATCAGTGATAGGAGCGGGGGGAGCTCCTACAATGAGCAGTTCTTC. Translation gives CAISDRSGGSSYNEQFF. This chain joins TRBV10-3 and TRBJ2-1, with 9 nucleotides matching TRBD2. Germline lookup yields CDR1 ENHRY and CDR2 SYGVKD. CDR3 length: 17 amino acids. V lost 3 bases, J lost 0 bases, and 6 bases stayed unmatched.

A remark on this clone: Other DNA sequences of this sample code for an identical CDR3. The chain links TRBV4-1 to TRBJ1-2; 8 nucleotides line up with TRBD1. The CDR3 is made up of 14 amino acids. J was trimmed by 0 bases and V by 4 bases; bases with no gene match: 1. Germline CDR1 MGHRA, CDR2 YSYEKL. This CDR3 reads CASSPGQANYGYTF. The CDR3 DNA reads TGCGCCAGCAGCCCGGGACAGGCTAACTATGGCTACACCTTC.

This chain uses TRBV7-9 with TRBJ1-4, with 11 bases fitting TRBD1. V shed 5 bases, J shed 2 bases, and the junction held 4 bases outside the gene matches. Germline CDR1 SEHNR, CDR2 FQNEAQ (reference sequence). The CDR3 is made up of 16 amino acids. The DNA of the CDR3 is TGTGCCAGCAGCGACCGGACAGGGGGCACTAATGAAAAACTGTTTTTT. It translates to CASSDRTGGTNEKLFF.

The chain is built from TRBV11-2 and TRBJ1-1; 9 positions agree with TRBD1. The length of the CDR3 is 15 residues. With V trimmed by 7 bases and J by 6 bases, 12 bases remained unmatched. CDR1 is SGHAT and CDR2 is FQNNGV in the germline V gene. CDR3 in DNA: TGTGCCAGCACCGTAGACAGGGGGAAGTACGCTGAAGCTTTCTTT. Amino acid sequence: CASTVDRGKYAEAFF.

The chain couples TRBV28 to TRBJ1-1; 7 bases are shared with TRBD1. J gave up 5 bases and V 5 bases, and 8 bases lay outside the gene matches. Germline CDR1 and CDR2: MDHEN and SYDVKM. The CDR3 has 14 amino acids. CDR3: CASSTRGARTEAFF. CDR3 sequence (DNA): TGTGCCAGCAGTACCAGGGGGGCAAGGACTGAAGCTTTCTTT.

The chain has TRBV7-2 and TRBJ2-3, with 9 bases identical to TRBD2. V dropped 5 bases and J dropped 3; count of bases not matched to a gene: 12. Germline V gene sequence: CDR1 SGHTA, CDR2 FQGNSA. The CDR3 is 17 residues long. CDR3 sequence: CASSPDSVAGETDTQYF. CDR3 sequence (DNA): TGTGCCAGCAGCCCCGATTCAGTAGCGGGGGAGACAGATACGCAGTATTTT.

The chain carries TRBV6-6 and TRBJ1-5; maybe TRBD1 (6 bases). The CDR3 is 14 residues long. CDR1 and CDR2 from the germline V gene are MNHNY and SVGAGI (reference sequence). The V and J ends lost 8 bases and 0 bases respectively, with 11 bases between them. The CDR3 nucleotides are TGTGCCAGCGATGGACAGTCTAGCAATCAGCCCCAGCATTTT. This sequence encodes CASDGQSSNQPQHF.

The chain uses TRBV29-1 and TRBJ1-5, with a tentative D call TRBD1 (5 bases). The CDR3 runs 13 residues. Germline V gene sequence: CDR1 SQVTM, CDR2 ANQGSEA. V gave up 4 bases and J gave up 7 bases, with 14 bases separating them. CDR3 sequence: CSVVRGEGQPQHF. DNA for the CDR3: TGCAGCGTTGTCCGCGGGGAGGGGCAGCCCCAGCATTTT.

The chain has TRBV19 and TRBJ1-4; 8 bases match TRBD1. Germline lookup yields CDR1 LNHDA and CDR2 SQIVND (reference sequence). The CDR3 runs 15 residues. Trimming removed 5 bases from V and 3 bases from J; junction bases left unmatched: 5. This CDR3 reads CASSARTGSNEKLFF. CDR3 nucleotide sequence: TGTGCCAGTAGTGCCCGGACAGGGTCTAATGAAAAACTGTTTTTT.

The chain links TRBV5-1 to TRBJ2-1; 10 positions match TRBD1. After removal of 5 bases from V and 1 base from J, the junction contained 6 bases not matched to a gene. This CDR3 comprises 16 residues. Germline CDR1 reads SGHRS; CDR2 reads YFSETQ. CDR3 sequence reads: CASSSWTGGSYNEQFF. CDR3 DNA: TGCGCCAGCAGTTCGTGGACAGGGGGATCCTACAATGAGCAGTTCTTC.

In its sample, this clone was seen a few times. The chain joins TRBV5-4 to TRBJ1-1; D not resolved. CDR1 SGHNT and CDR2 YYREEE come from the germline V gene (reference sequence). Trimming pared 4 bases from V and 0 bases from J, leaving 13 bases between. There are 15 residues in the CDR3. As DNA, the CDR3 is TGTGCCAGCAGCCCTCAGAGGGTGCTGAACACTGAAGCTTTCTTT. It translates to CASSPQRVLNTEAFF.

CDR3 sequence reads: CASSLSGTGNTEAFF. The CDR3 DNA is TGTGCCAGCAGCTTGTCCGGGACAGGGAACACTGAAGCTTTCTTT. The chain is built from TRBV5-5 and TRBJ1-1; 8 bases are a match to TRBD1. This CDR3 comprises 15 residues. Germline assignment: CDR1 SGHKS and CDR2 YYEKEE (reference sequence). The junction had 3 bases not matched to a gene; V was cut back by 1 base and J by 1 base.

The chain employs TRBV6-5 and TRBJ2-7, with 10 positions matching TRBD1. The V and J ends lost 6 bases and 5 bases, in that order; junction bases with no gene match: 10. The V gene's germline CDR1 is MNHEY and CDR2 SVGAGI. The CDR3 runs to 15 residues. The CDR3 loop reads CASSRPDRGYDEQYF. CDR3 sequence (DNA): TGTGCCAGCAGCCGGCCGGACAGGGGGTACGACGAGCAGTACTTC.

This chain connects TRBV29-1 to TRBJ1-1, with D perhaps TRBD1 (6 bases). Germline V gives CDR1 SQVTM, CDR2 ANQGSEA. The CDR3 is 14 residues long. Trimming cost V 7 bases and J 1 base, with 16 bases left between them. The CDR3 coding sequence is TGCAGCGCAAACAGGGTTGGAGGGAACACTGAAGCTTTCTTT. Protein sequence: CSANRVGGNTEAFF.

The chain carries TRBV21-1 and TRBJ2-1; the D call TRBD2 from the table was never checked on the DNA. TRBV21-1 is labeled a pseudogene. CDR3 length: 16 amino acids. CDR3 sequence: CAIPLGRAVRWNEQFF. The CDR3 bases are TGTGCCATACCCCTGGGAAGAGCGGTTAGGTGGAATGAGCAGTTCTTC.

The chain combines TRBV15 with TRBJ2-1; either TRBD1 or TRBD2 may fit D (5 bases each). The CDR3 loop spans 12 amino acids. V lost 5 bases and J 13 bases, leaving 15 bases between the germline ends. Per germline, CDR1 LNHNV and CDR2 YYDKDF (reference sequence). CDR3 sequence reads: CATSGADTPQFF. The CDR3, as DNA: TGTGCCACCAGCGGAGCGGACACGCCTCAGTTCTTC.

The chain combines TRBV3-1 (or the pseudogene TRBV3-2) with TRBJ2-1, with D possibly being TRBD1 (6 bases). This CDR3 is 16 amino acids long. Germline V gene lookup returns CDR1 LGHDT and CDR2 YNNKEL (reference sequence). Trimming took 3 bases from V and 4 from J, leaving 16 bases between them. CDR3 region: CASSHPQGTGYNEQFF. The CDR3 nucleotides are TGTGCCAGCAGCCACCCCCAGGGGACGGGTTACAATGAGCAGTTCTTC.